The next 8 T cell receptor beta chains were all read from a single sample in a study of shared T cell receptors in the human thymus. Profiled with immunoSEQ multiplex PCR; TCRdb holds only in-frame clones, not every one. This table holds more than 300,000 clones, more than 85% found once. Sequenced sample: thymocytes. Receptors were obtained from a human donor.

This chain connects TRBV28 to TRBJ1-1, with D possibly TRBD1 on 5 matching bases. The germline V gene encodes CDR1 MDHEN and CDR2 SYDVKM. V lost 3 bases and J 6 bases, leaving 17 bases between the germline ends. This CDR3 is built from 15 residues. CDR3 amino acids: CASSFSFVRDPEAFF. The DNA for the CDR3 is TGTGCCAGCAGTTTTTCATTCGTCCGGGACCCTGAAGCTTTCTTT.

This chain connects TRBV18 to TRBJ2-1; D unclear. This CDR3 contains 16 residues. Trimming shortened V by 6 bases and J by 6 bases, and 21 bases separated the two germline ends. Germline V gives CDR1 KGHSH, CDR2 LQKENI. CDR3 nucleotide sequence: TGTGCCAGCTCCCCGCCCGAAGCTAATGGGATCAATGAGCAGTTCTTC. It yields the protein CASSPPEANGINEQFF.

This rearrangement joins TRBV29-1 to TRBJ2-1; D is perhaps TRBD2 (5 bases). The V gene's germline CDR1 is SQVTM and CDR2 ANQGSEA. V was trimmed by 6 bases and J by 4 bases, leaving 10 bases between them. The CDR3 sequence is 12 residues long. The CDR3 protein is CSVGGPYNEQFF. As DNA, the CDR3 is TGCAGCGTCGGAGGACCGTACAATGAGCAGTTCTTC.

The chain joins TRBV28 to TRBJ1-2; no firm D call. Germline V gives CDR1 MDHEN, CDR2 SYDVKM. The V end lost 6 bases, the J end lost 2 bases, and 4 bases lay between the germline ends. The CDR3 runs to 11 residues. CDR3 residues: CASRENYGYTF. CDR3 in DNA: TGTGCCAGCAGAGAGAACTATGGCTACACCTTC.

This clone was recorded once. This chain connects TRBV7-3 to TRBJ2-2, with D possibly TRBD2 on 6 matching bases. Looked up from germline, CDR1 is SGHTA and CDR2 is FQGTGA. This CDR3 region has 17 residues. With 0 bases removed from V and 7 bases from J, the gap between germline ends came to 18 bases. Here the CDR3 DNA reads TGTGCCAGCAGCTTAACCATAGACGGGAGCATGATCGGGGAGCTGTTTTTT. Translating it yields CASSLTIDGSMIGELFF.

The chain couples TRBV5-4 to TRBJ2-7; no clear D. V lost 0 bases, J lost 0 bases, and 16 bases lay in between. The CDR3 runs to 17 residues. Germline V gene lookup returns CDR1 SGHNT and CDR2 YYREEE (reference sequence). The CDR3, as DNA: TGTGCCAGCAGCTTGGATTCGGCGGACGAGAGCTCCTACGAGCAGTACTTC. It translates to CASSLDSADESSYEQYF.

This clone came up once. J is TRBJ2-7 and V is TRBV30; D tentatively fits TRBD1 or TRBD2 (5 bases each). The V and J ends lost 6 bases and 2 bases respectively, with 20 bases between them. Germline CDR1 reads GTSNPN; CDR2 reads SVGIG (reference sequence). CDR3 length: 15 residues. The CDR3 sequence is CACTPGPKRAYEQYF. The CDR3 nucleotides read TGTGCCTGCACTCCGGGACCCAAAAGGGCCTACGAGCAGTACTTC.

This clone was detected a few times. The chain combines TRBV19 with TRBJ2-7, with 8 positions matching TRBD2. The germline V gene has CDR1 LNHDA and CDR2 SQIVND (reference sequence). CDR3 size: 17 residues. V was clipped by 6 bases and J by 6 bases; unmatched bases: 19. The DNA of the CDR3 is TGTGCCAGTAGGATCAACGCAGGACTAGCCGGTTCAGCCGAGCAGTACTTC. This gives the protein CASRINAGLAGSAEQYF.